The 4 T cell receptor beta chains in this list originate from one sample, sequenced in a study of blood T cells in healthy people across ages. The authors ran a second PCR of roughly 6 to 12 cycles using a sample-barcoded 5' primer and a J-beta primer mix. A single record per CDR3 protein comes from TCRdb applying MiXCR to the 5' RACE reads. In the table there are 1.5 million to 2 million distinct CDR3 sequences, about 28% of which are singletons. Sequenced sample: blood. These receptors were obtained from a woman in her twenties or thirties in good health.

The chain is built from TRBV29-1 and TRBJ2-4; no definite D call. The better agreement between TRBJ2-1 and the DNA end casts doubt on the J call. Per the germline V gene, CDR1 is SQVTM and CDR2 is ANQGSEA. The CDR3 loop spans 12 amino acids. For the CDR3, the DNA is TGCAGCGTTGAGACCTTCAGTCGGGAGCAGTTCTTC. Translated: CSVETFSREQFF.

About this clonotype: This sequence may be a read error, since a much larger clone differs from it by one base. CDR3 sequence: CAISEPRLAGAYEQYF. The CDR3 DNA is TGTGCCATCAGTGAGCCGAGACTAGCGGGAGCCTACGAGCAGTACTTC. The rearrangement uses TRBV10-3 and TRBJ2-5; TRBD2 matches 12 bases. The J call may be incorrect, as the DNA end agrees better with TRBJ2-7. This CDR3 region has 16 residues. From germline, CDR1 is ENHRY and CDR2 SYGVKD.

The genes are TRBV24-1 and TRBJ2-6; D is unresolved. Germline lookup yields CDR1 KGHDR and CDR2 SFDVKD. The CDR3 runs to 16 residues. V was cut by 3 bases and J by 0 bases, with 8 bases left in between. The CDR3 protein is CATSDTESSGANVLTF. CDR3 bases: TGTGCCACCAGTGATACGGAAAGCTCTGGGGCCAACGTCCTGACTTTC.

This clonotype was observed a few times. The gene calls are TRBV4-1 and TRBJ1-5; TRBD1 might be the D (5 bases). Trimming pared 3 bases from V and 0 bases from J, leaving 12 bases between. Germline CDR1 reads MGHRA; CDR2 reads YSYEKL. This CDR3 region has 16 residues. CDR3 DNA sequence: TGCGCCAGCAGCCAGACAGTGGGGATTAGCAATCAGCCCCAGCATTTT. It is translated as CASSQTVGISNQPQHF.